These T cell receptor beta chains were read from a single sample in a study of cytomegalovirus exposure and HLA in healthy donors. Using immunoSEQ multiplex PCR, the repertoire was profiled, and TCRdb retains in-frame clones only, with some absent. Of 160,000 or so clones listed, almost 80% are singletons. Sequencing was performed on PBMCs. The receptors originated from a male donor in good health and CMV-seronegative. CDR3s include the opening cysteine and the closing phenylalanine or tryptophan. D genes are given only for firm matches. Some rows have no size entry. The others give once, few or many, or a class for an expanded clone.

>-|13|TRBV9|TRBJ2-1|-
TGTGCCAGCAGCGTAGTGACGGGGAATGAGCAGTTCTTC
CASSVVTGNEQFF
>-|16|TRBV5-1|TRBJ2-1|-
TGCGCCAGCAGCTTGCAGGCAGAAAGCTCCTACAATGAGCAGTTCTTC
CASSLQAESSYNEQFF
>TRBD1|18|TRBV15|TRBJ2-6|-
TGTGCCACCAGCAGCTCCGGGACAGGGGGCTCTGGGGCCAACGTCCTGACTTTC
CATSSSGTGGSGANVLTF
>TRBD2|14|TRBV19|TRBJ2-3|-
TGTGCCAGTAGGGCTCGGGGGGGCCCAGATACGCAGTATTTT
CASRARGGPDTQYF
>TRBD2|13|TRBV19|TRBJ2-7|-
TGTGCCAGTAGTCCAGCGGGGGCCTACGAGCAGTACTTC
CASSPAGAYEQYF
>-|15|TRBV7-9|TRBJ1-5|-
TGTGCCAGCAGCTTAGTGGGGGGAGTCAATCAGCCCCAGCATTTT
CASSLVGGVNQPQHF
>TRBD1|12|TRBV30|TRBJ1-2|-
TGTGCCTGGGGACAGGGGGCCTATGGCTACACCTTC
CAWGQGAYGYTF
>-|17|TRBV6-7|TRBJ2-6|-
TGTGCCAGCAGTCCGGACAGTTTCAGCTCTGGGGCCAACGTCCTGACTTTC
CASSPDSFSSGANVLTF
>TRBD1|14|TRBV7-8|TRBJ1-5|-
TGTGCCAGCAGCCGAGGACAGGGCGGTCAGCCCCAGCATTTT
CASSRGQGGQPQHF
>-|14|TRBV27|TRBJ1-3|-
TGTGCCAGCAGCGGGGACATCTCTGGAAACACCATATATTTT
CASSGDISGNTIYF
>-|13|TRBV6-5|TRBJ2-5|-
TGTGCCAGCAGGTTACTGGCGAGGGAGACCCAGTACTTC
CASRLLARETQYF
>TRBD1|16|TRBV4-1|TRBJ1-1|-
TGCGCCAGCAGCCAAGACAAAAGACAGGGAGGCACTGAAGCTTTCTTT
CASSQDKRQGGTEAFF
>-|14|TRBV4-2|TRBJ2-5|-
TGTGCCAGCAGCCAAGAACTAACGGGGGAGACCCAGTACTTC
CASSQELTGETQYF
>-|12|TRBV6-6|TRBJ2-2|-
TGTGCCAGCAGCACGGGGACCGGGGAGCTGTTTTTT
CASSTGTGELFF
>TRBD1|13|TRBV19|TRBJ2-3|-
TGTGCCAGTATCGGGACAGGGATAGATACGCAGTATTTT
CASIGTGIDTQYF
>TRBD1|13|TRBV25-1|TRBJ1-6|-
TGTGCCAGCAGGGACAGGGGTAATTCACCCCTCCACTTT
CASRDRGNSPLHF
>-|13|TRBV7-9|TRBJ1-2|-
TGTGCCAGCAGCTTCGACAGGACCCATGGCTACACCTTC
CASSFDRTHGYTF
>-|14|TRBV27|TRBJ2-2|-
TGTGCCAGCAGTCCGAGATTGAACACCGGGGAGCTGTTTTTT
CASSPRLNTGELFF
>TRBD1|17|TRBV6-4|TRBJ2-2|-
TGTGCCAGGCTAGGAGCGAGGGGGCCCAGGTCGGCCGGGGAGCTGTTTTTT
CARLGARGPRSAGELFF
>-|13|TRBV27|TRBJ2-7|few
TGTGCCAGCAGTTTATCGACACTTGGAGAGCAGTACTTC
CASSLSTLGEQYF
>TRBD2|19|TRBV5-1|TRBJ2-1|once
TGCGCCAGCAGCTTGGCTCGAAGGACTAGCGGGAGGGGAAACAATGAGCAGTTCTTC
CASSLARRTSGRGNNEQFF
>TRBD1|14|TRBV6-1|TRBJ2-7|-
TGTGCCAGCAGTGAGATGGGACAGTCCTACGAGCAGTACTTC
CASSEMGQSYEQYF
>TRBD1|14|TRBV19|TRBJ2-7|-
TGTGCCAGTAGTATCGGGACAGGGTCTGACGAGCAGTACTTC
CASSIGTGSDEQYF
>-|14|TRBV28|TRBJ1-2|-
TGTGCCAGCAGGTCGGGGGGCGCCAACTATGGCTACACCTTC
CASRSGGANYGYTF
>-|19|TRBV18|TRBJ2-3|-
TGTGCCAGCTCACCACTGTTCGGTTCACCAGCGCATAGCACAGATACGCAGTATTTT
CASSPLFGSPAHSTDTQYF
>-|14|TRBV7-2|TRBJ2-7|-
TGTGCCAGCAGCTTAGTTACAGGCTCCTACGAGCAGTACTTC
CASSLVTGSYEQYF
>-|14|TRBV7-2|TRBJ2-7|-
TGTGCCAGCAGCTTAGTGGGCACCACCTACGAGCAGTACTTC
CASSLVGTTYEQYF
>TRBD2|16|TRBV18|TRBJ2-1|-
TGTGCCAGCTCACCACCGGGTAGCGGGACCCACAATGAGCAGTTCTTC
CASSPPGSGTHNEQFF
>TRBD1|17|TRBV5-1|TRBJ2-6|-
TGCGCCAGCAGCTTGCTGGACAGGGGCTCTGGGGCCAACGTCCTGACTTTC
CASSLLDRGSGANVLTF
>TRBD2|15|TRBV29-1|TRBJ2-1|-
TGCAGCGTTGAAGGACTAGCGGGAGGGTACAATGAGCAGTTCTTC
CSVEGLAGGYNEQFF
>TRBD1|14|TRBV5-4|TRBJ2-7|-
TGTGCCAGCAGCTCAGGGGGCCTGTCCTACGAGCAGTACTTC
CASSSGGLSYEQYF
>TRBD1|16|TRBV27|TRBJ1-5|once
TGTGCCAGCAGTAAGACAGGGGCAGGGAGCAATCAGCCCCAGCATTTT
CASSKTGAGSNQPQHF
>TRBD2|16|TRBV6-1|TRBJ2-1|-
TGTGCCAGCAGTGAAGCGCCGGGACTAGACTACAATGAGCAGTTCTTC
CASSEAPGLDYNEQFF
>TRBD1|17|TRBV4-2|TRBJ1-6|once
TGTGCCAGCAGCCAAGAAGTAGTCGACAGGGTCAATTCACCCCTCCACTTT
CASSQEVVDRVNSPLHF
>-|14|TRBV19|TRBJ1-5|-
TGTGCCAGTAGTGCGGCTGGCGGCAATCAGCCCCAGCATTTT
CASSAAGGNQPQHF
>TRBD1|16|TRBV5-1|TRBJ1-3|-
TGCGCCAGCAGCTATACCGGGACAGGGGCTGGAAACACCATATATTTT
CASSYTGTGAGNTIYF